The 5 T cell receptor beta chains presented below share a single source sample, sequenced in a study of blood T cell repertoires in COVID-19. The assay was immunoSEQ multiplex PCR, and TCRdb's table has in-frame clones only and misses some. In the table there are approximately 400,000 clones, about 87% of which are singletons. Input material: peripheral blood. The receptors come from a woman aged 50 to 60 with COVID-19, enrolled during active disease.

V and J are TRBV5-1 and TRBJ2-5; no clear D. The CDR3 is 13 amino acids. The germline V and J ends were trimmed by 4 bases and 5 bases, with 12 bases remaining between them. CDR1 is SGHRS, CDR2 YFSETQ, per germline. The CDR3 protein is CASSMLPEETQYF. As DNA, the CDR3 is TGCGCCAGCAGCATGTTGCCCGAGGAGACCCAGTACTTC.

The J gene is TRBJ1-1, the V gene TRBV5-1; 9 bases agree with TRBD1. V was pared by 3 bases and J by 4 bases, with 7 bases of the junction left unmatched. Germline loops: CDR1 SGHRS, CDR2 YFSETQ. The CDR3 covers 15 residues. CDR3 in DNA: TGCGCCAGCAGCTCAGGGACAGGGACACCCACTGAAGCTTTCTTT. It encodes CASSSGTGTPTEAFF.

This chain connects TRBV23-1 to TRBJ1-1; the D gene is possibly TRBD1 (6 bases). TRBV23-1 is an ORF for which the function is uncertain. The CDR3 length is 16 residues. V was trimmed by 0 bases and J by 1 base, leaving 12 bases between them. CDR3 amino acids: CASSQSCGQPNTEAFF. The CDR3 DNA is TGCGCCAGCAGTCAATCGTGCGGACAGCCGAACACTGAAGCTTTCTTT.

The J gene is TRBJ2-2, the V gene TRBV10-3; tentative D call: TRBD2 (5 bases). Trimming pared 7 bases from V and 9 bases from J, leaving 15 bases between. This CDR3 is 13 amino acids long. CDR1 and CDR2 from the germline V gene are ENHRY and SYGVKD. CDR3 DNA sequence: TGTGCCATCAAGGGAGACGGGAACCGGGAGCTGTTTTTT. Translation gives CAIKGDGNRELFF.

This clone has a single count. The chain couples TRBV7-2 to TRBJ1-3; D gene uncertain. Germline CDR1 SGHTA, CDR2 FQGNSA. The CDR3 has 16 amino acids. V was trimmed by 3 bases and J by 0 bases, leaving 12 bases between them. The CDR3 loop is CASSFSDNYSGNTIYF. The CDR3 DNA sequence: TGTGCCAGCAGCTTCTCTGATAACTACTCTGGAAACACCATATATTTT. The full variable domain, in which reference TRBV7-2 and TRBJ1-3 provide the parts outside the CDR3, is GAGVSQSPSNKVTEKGKDVELRCDPISGHTALYWYRQSLGQGLEFLIYFQGNSAPDKSGLPSDRFSAERTGGSVSTLTIQRTQQEDSAVYLCASSFSDNYSGNTIYFGEGSWLTVV.